Shown below are 26 T cell receptor beta chains from a single sample sequenced in a study of T-cell memory formation after mild COVID-19. Each CDR3 protein gets one entry after TCRdb re-called the 5' RACE reads with MiXCR. The repertoire holds roughly 130,000 distinct CDR3 sequences, with about 15% as singletons. Sequencing used PBMCs or a T cell subset sorted from them (not recorded which). The receptors derive from a man between 18 and 29 years old who had mild COVID-19 (a few samples of this study predate the infection). Cell type and time point are not known.

The chain combines TRBV7-2 with TRBJ2-3; a weak D match, TRBD1 (6 bases). The V end was cut by 5 bases, the J end by 4 bases, with 10 bases between. Germline values: CDR1 SGHTA, CDR2 FQGNSA. The CDR3 consists of 13 residues. Here the CDR3 DNA reads TGTGCCAGCAGCACAGGGTCTGCAGATACGCAGTATTTT. Translated: CASSTGSADTQYF.

This clonotype has just one count. V and J are TRBV4-3 and TRBJ2-1, with D perhaps being TRBD1 or TRBD2 (6 bases each). V gave up 0 bases and J gave up 9 bases, with 21 bases separating them. CDR3 length: 17 residues. Germline lookup yields CDR1 LGHNA and CDR2 YSLEER. The CDR3 DNA follows: TGCGCCAGCAGCCAAGACCCGTGGGGGGCCGTCGGGGGTGAGCAGTTCTTC. Its translation: CASSQDPWGAVGGEQFF.

The genes are TRBV21-1 and TRBJ2-7; the D segment call TRBD1 is taken from the table without a DNA check. TRBV21-1 is annotated as a pseudogene. The CDR3 totals 15 residues. In DNA, the CDR3 is TGTGCCAGCAGCAAAGGGGACAGCGAAAGCTACGAGCAGTACTTC. Translating gives CASSKGDSESYEQYF.

This clonotype was detected only a few times. This rearrangement joins TRBV7-2 to TRBJ1-2; D is unresolved. The CDR3 runs to 14 residues. Germline CDR1 is SGHTA and CDR2 is FQGNSA. V was cut by 5 bases and J by 8 bases, with 18 bases left in between. CDR3 sequence reads: CASSLSSFGEGYTF. DNA for the CDR3: TGTGCCAGCAGCCTTAGTAGCTTTGGAGAGGGCTACACCTTC.

V is TRBV7-2 and J is TRBJ2-7; possibly TRBD2 for D (7 bases). V was clipped by 5 bases and J by 5 bases, with 13 bases between them. The CDR3 loop spans 13 amino acids. The germline V gene has CDR1 SGHTA and CDR2 FQGNSA. CDR3 in DNA: TGTGCCAGCAGCGGGGGGGCCAAGGACGAGCAGTACTTC. Translating gives CASSGGAKDEQYF. Based on the CDR3 plus reference TRBV7-2 and TRBJ2-7, the full variable domain is GAGVSQSPSNKVTEKGKDVELRCDPISGHTALYWYRQSLGQGLEFLIYFQGNSAPDKSGLPSDRFSAERTGGSVSTLTIQRTQQEDSAVYLCASSGGAKDEQYFGPGTRLTVT.

This clonotype was seen only a few times. This rearrangement joins TRBV4-2 to TRBJ1-1; D may be TRBD1 (6 bases). Germline CDR1 is LGHNA and CDR2 is YNFKEQ. V lost 7 bases, J lost 4 bases, and 7 bases lay in between. CDR3 length: 11 amino acids. The CDR3 region is CASTGATEAFF. The CDR3 coding sequence is TGTGCCAGCACAGGGGCCACTGAAGCTTTCTTT.

The gene calls are TRBV18 and TRBJ2-7; no reliable D call. CDR3 length: 13 residues. Trimming removed 4 bases from V and 1 base from J, with 8 bases in between. CDR1 and CDR2 (germline): KGHSH, LQKENI. The CDR3 protein is CASSQARSYEQYV. Written as DNA, the CDR3 is TGTGCCAGCTCACAAGCTAGGTCCTACGAGCAGTACGTC.

This clonotype was counted at least ten times. The chain combines TRBV5-1 with TRBJ2-1; TRBD2 matches at 7 bases. This CDR3 is 15 amino acids long. J gave up 4 bases and V 0 bases, and 4 bases lay outside the gene matches. Per the germline V gene, CDR1 is SGHRS and CDR2 is YFSETQ. The CDR3 reads CASSLEAGTYNEQFF. CDR3 sequence (DNA): TGCGCCAGCAGCTTGGAAGCGGGGACTTACAATGAGCAGTTCTTC.

The chain combines TRBV29-1 with TRBJ2-5; 9 bases line up with TRBD2. The trim removed 3 bases at V and 2 bases at J, leaving 1 base unmatched. Germline V gene data show CDR1 as SQVTM and CDR2 as ANQGSEA. This CDR3 has 13 residues. The CDR3 spells CSVDAGGQETQYF. CDR3 bases: TGCAGCGTTGATGCGGGGGGGCAAGAGACCCAGTACTTC.

This clonotype was seen a handful of times. The CDR3 here is CASSFGEGLAFF. DNA of the CDR3: TGTGCCAGCAGTTTTGGCGAAGGTTTAGCTTTCTTT. The genes are TRBV12-3 or TRBV12-4 and TRBJ1-1; no definite D call. The CDR3 is 12 residues long. Trimming took off 3 bases at V and 10 bases at J, with 12 bases between the two ends.

This clonotype turned up a few times. CDR3: CASSLGDSPNQPQHF. The CDR3 bases are TGCGCCAGCAGCTTGGGGGACAGCCCCAATCAGCCCCAGCATTTT. V gene TRBV5-1 combines with J gene TRBJ1-5, with TRBD1 matching 7 bases. The CDR3 contains 15 residues. CDR1 is SGHRS and CDR2 is YFSETQ in the germline V gene. V was pared by 0 bases and J by 3 bases, with 3 bases of the junction left unmatched.

This chain links TRBV12-3 or TRBV12-4 with TRBJ1-2, with 8 bases lining up with TRBD1. The V gene end was trimmed by 7 bases and the J gene end by 8 bases; junction bases not matched to a gene: 9. The CDR3 is 13 amino acids. CDR3 protein: CASNSGQGRGYTF. The CDR3 bases are TGTGCCAGCAATTCCGGACAGGGACGCGGCTACACCTTC.

This clonotype occurred many times. The chain combines TRBV10-3 with TRBJ2-1; D gene unclear. The CDR3 extends over 12 amino acids. Germline lookup yields CDR1 ENHRY and CDR2 SYGVKD. V was shortened by 1 base and J by 7 bases, with 5 bases between the two germline ends. CDR3 sequence (DNA): TGTGCCATCAGTGAGTTCGGTAATGAGCAGTTCTTC. Encoded protein: CAISEFGNEQFF.

This clonotype was counted only a few times. The chain couples TRBV7-9 to TRBJ1-5; D gene unclear. Germline V CDR1 and CDR2: SEHNR, FQNEAQ (reference sequence). V lost 1 base and J lost 1, with 11 bases in between. The CDR3 has 16 amino acids. CDR3: CASSLGSASSNQPQHF. In DNA, the CDR3 is TGTGCCAGCAGCTTAGGGTCAGCTTCGAGCAATCAGCCCCAGCATTTT.

The chain combines TRBV29-1 with TRBJ1-2, with D unclear. The germline V gene has CDR1 SQVTM and CDR2 ANQGSEA. The V end lost 4 bases, the J end lost 5 bases, and 11 bases lay between the germline ends. This CDR3 is 12 amino acids long. CDR3 sequence reads: CSVGESRYGYTF. CDR3 coding DNA: TGCAGCGTTGGGGAGAGTCGGTATGGCTACACCTTC.

The table lists this clonotype with a few counts. The chain combines TRBV11-2 with TRBJ2-1; D is perhaps TRBD2 (6 bases). Looked up from germline, CDR1 is SGHAT and CDR2 is FQNNGV. The length of the CDR3 is 16 residues. Trimming left V 3 bases short and J 4 bases short, with 16 bases between. The CDR3 here is CASSFDSGLRYNEQFF. In DNA, the CDR3 is TGTGCCAGCAGCTTCGACTCCGGACTAAGGTACAATGAGCAGTTCTTC.

V is TRBV5-1 and J is TRBJ2-2; no clear D gene. The CDR3 has 14 residues. Per the germline V gene, CDR1 is SGHRS and CDR2 is YFSETQ. V was pared by 0 bases and J by 6 bases, with 9 bases between. CDR3 sequence: CASSLGSMSGELFF. The CDR3 DNA reads as TGCGCCAGCAGCTTGGGTAGCATGTCCGGGGAGCTGTTTTTT.

The chain joins TRBV20-1 to TRBJ2-6; D is unclear. The CDR3 has 15 residues. Germline lookup yields CDR1 DFQATT and CDR2 SNEGSKA (reference sequence). Trimming took off 2 bases at V and 0 bases at J, with 8 bases between the two ends. As DNA, the CDR3 is TGCAGTGCTAGACCGACACTCTCTGGGGCCAACGTCCTGACTTTC. It specifies CSARPTLSGANVLTF.

The rearrangement joins TRBV7-3 to TRBJ1-2; 7 bases align to TRBD1. The germline V gene encodes CDR1 SGHTA and CDR2 FQGTGA. CDR3 length: 14 amino acids. Trimming removed 5 bases from V and 6 bases from J; junction bases left unmatched: 9. The CDR3 nucleotides are TGTGCCAGCAGCCCGGCCCACAGGGGCAATGGCTACACCTTC. Its translation: CASSPAHRGNGYTF.

This clonotype was seen a handful of times. The chain has TRBV10-3 and TRBJ1-6; D ambiguous. CDR3 length: 14 residues. The V gene lost 3 bases and the J gene lost 10 bases, with 13 bases spanning the gap. The germline CDR1 and CDR2 sequences are ENHRY and SYGVKD. CDR3 bases: TGTGCCATCAGTGAAGGGTCCCGCGGATCACCCCTCCACTTT. It is translated as CAISEGSRGSPLHF.

The rearrangement joins TRBV20-1 to TRBJ2-7, with 8 bases lining up with TRBD1. The J segment lost 1 base and the V segment lost 6 bases, leaving 5 bases of the junction unmatched. The V gene's germline CDR1 is DFQATT and CDR2 SNEGSKA (reference sequence). The CDR3 has 13 amino acids. The CDR3 region has the DNA TGCAGTGCCTGGACAGGGAGTTCCTACGAGCAGTACTTC. It specifies CSAWTGSSYEQYF.

This sequence joins TRBV7-6 and TRBJ1-4, with TRBD1 identical over 7 bases. The ends lost 5 bases at V and 8 bases at J; junction bases unmatched: 8. The CDR3 runs 14 residues. Germline CDR1 and CDR2: SGHVS and FNYEAQ. In DNA, the CDR3 is TGTGCCAGCAGCCTTCGACAGGGTGGAGAAAAACTGTTTTTT. Translating gives CASSLRQGGEKLFF. Full variable domain (remainder filled in from reference TRBV7-6 and TRBJ1-4): GAGVSQSPRYKVTKRGQDVALRCDPISGHVSLYWYRQALGQGPEFLTYFNYEAQQDKSGLPNDRFSAERPEGSISTLTIQRTEQRDSAMYRCASSLRQGGEKLFFGSGTQLSVL.

This clonotype has more than one count but fewer than ten. This chain connects TRBV6-1 to TRBJ2-7; D unresolved. Germline assignment: CDR1 MNHNS and CDR2 SASEGT. With 3 bases removed from V and 0 bases from J, the gap between germline ends came to 12 bases. This CDR3 comprises 15 residues. For the CDR3, the DNA is TGTGCCAGCAGTGACCCGCAGAGGAGCTCCTACGAGCAGTACTTC. It specifies CASSDPQRSSYEQYF.

The rearrangement uses TRBV7-3 and TRBJ2-1, with D possibly matching TRBD1 (6 bases). The CDR3 length is 15 residues. V was trimmed by 4 bases and J by 6 bases, leaving 16 bases between them. Germline values: CDR1 SGHTA, CDR2 FQGTGA. CDR3 protein: CASSSARTGTNEQFF. The CDR3 nucleotides are TGTGCCAGCAGCTCCGCTCGTACAGGGACCAATGAGCAGTTCTTC.

The chain joins TRBV6-2 or TRBV6-3 to TRBJ2-1; TRBD2 might be the D (7 bases). The ends were cut back, 1 base at V and 6 bases at J, with 16 bases in the middle. The CDR3 extends over 16 amino acids. The V gene's germline CDR1 is MNHEY and CDR2 SVGEGT. The chain's CDR3 is CASSYWVGGPSNEQFF. In DNA, the CDR3 is TGTGCCAGCAGTTACTGGGTGGGGGGGCCGTCCAATGAGCAGTTCTTC.

The V gene is TRBV5-4, the J gene TRBJ2-5; 8 bases line up with TRBD2. Per germline, CDR1 SGHNT and CDR2 YYREEE (reference sequence). The CDR3 has 16 residues. Unmatched junction bases numbered 9, after V lost 4 bases and J lost 1 base. CDR3 in DNA: TGTGCCAGCAGCCGGGATCTGCGGGGGGCCCAAGAGACCCAGTACTTC. It yields the protein CASSRDLRGAQETQYF.